The following is a TCR beta chain sequence with its context. The data were taken from a study of technical replicates of blood from several donors. This table comes from immunoSEQ multiplex PCR, and its TCRdb copy is limited to in-frame clones, with some not included. The sample lists 55,000 to 75,000 clones; about nine tenths were seen once. Looked up from germline, CDR1 is MGHDK and CDR2 is SYGVNS. V lost 6 bases and J lost 2; bases outside the gene matches: 3. This CDR3 contains 14 residues. The sequence was obtained from a human donor in good health. The sample was T cells isolated from PBMCs. The chain employs TRBV25-1 and TRBJ1-5; 8 bases are a match to TRBD1. The CDR3 is CASRQTGGNQPQHF. The CDR3 nucleotides read TGTGCCAGCAGGCAGACAGGGGGCAATCAGCCCCAGCATTTT.